These T cell receptor beta chains were read from a single sample in a study of beta chain features in type 1 diabetes. The repertoire was sequenced with immunoSEQ multiplex PCR; TCRdb's copy has only in-frame clones and lacks some. This table holds some 410,000 clones, 14% found once. The source material was naive CD4+ T cells from blood. Receptors originate from a man under 40 in good health. CDR3s include the opening cysteine and the closing phenylalanine or tryptophan. Fields, in order: J gene, clone size, D gene, V gene, CDR3 DNA, CDR3 protein. The D gene is left open where the match is weak. Expanded clones are given a class, and other clones once, few, many or no size at all.

J: TRBJ2-5
size: few
D: NA
V: TRBV5-1
DNA: TGCGCCAGCAGCTTGGGGACTAATAGCGAGACCCAGTACTTC
CDR3: CASSLGTNSETQYF

J: TRBJ1-2
size: NA
D: NA
V: TRBV7-8
DNA: TGTGCCAGCAGCCCCGTAACCGGGACCTTGGGGGGCTACACCTTC
CDR3: CASSPVTGTLGGYTF

J: TRBJ2-3
size: few
D: TRBD2
V: TRBV6-5
DNA: TGTGCCACCGGACTAGGGCAACACACAGATACGCAGTATTTT
CDR3: CATGLGQHTDTQYF

J: TRBJ2-1
size: NA
D: NA
V: TRBV19
DNA: TGTGCCAGTAGTATATTTGGAAATGAGCAGTTCTTC
CDR3: CASSIFGNEQFF

J: TRBJ1-4
size: few
D: TRBD1
V: TRBV29-1
DNA: TGCAGCGTTGAAGGCAGGGGGGAAGAAAAACTGTTTTTT
CDR3: CSVEGRGEEKLFF

J: TRBJ2-7
size: few
D: NA
V: TRBV29-1
DNA: TGCAGCGTTAACCAGGAGGGCGAGCAGTACTTC
CDR3: CSVNQEGEQYF

J: TRBJ2-5
size: few
D: NA
V: TRBV7-3
DNA: TGTGCCAGCAGCCTAGGCGCCGGAGTTGGCGGGGAGACCCAGTACTTC
CDR3: CASSLGAGVGGETQYF

J: TRBJ1-1
size: few
D: TRBD1
V: TRBV4-3
DNA: TGCGCCAGCAGCCAAGATTGGACAGGGACCGCTGAAGCTTTCTTT
CDR3: CASSQDWTGTAEAFF

J: TRBJ1-1
size: few
D: NA
V: TRBV7-9
DNA: TGTGCCAGCAGCTTAAGAGCAGTGAACACTGAAGCTTTCTTT
CDR3: CASSLRAVNTEAFF

J: TRBJ1-2
size: NA
D: NA
V: TRBV7-3
DNA: TGTGCCAGCAGCTCAGGGATGCCCTCAAACTATGGCTACACCTTC
CDR3: CASSSGMPSNYGYTF

J: TRBJ1-2
size: few
D: TRBD1
V: TRBV7-2
DNA: TGTGCCAGCAGCCAAGAGACAGGGGCCTTGAGGTACACCTTC
CDR3: CASSQETGALRYTF

J: TRBJ2-1
size: few
D: TRBD1
V: TRBV6-5
DNA: TGTGCCACAACCGGTAACAGGGGGCCCTACAATGAGCAGTTCTTC
CDR3: CATTGNRGPYNEQFF

J: TRBJ2-1
size: NA
D: TRBD2
V: TRBV7-2
DNA: TGTGCCAGCAGCTTAGGGCGAGCGGGAGTAGTATATGAGCAGTTCTTC
CDR3: CASSLGRAGVVYEQFF

J: TRBJ2-5
size: few
D: NA
V: TRBV21-1
DNA: TGTGCCAGCAGCAAAGGCCGGCAGGGGGCTAGAGAGACCCAGTACTTC
CDR3: CASSKGRQGARETQYF

J: TRBJ2-2
size: NA
D: TRBD2
V: TRBV11-3
DNA: TGTGCCAGCAGCTCCCGTGGGGGTAGCGGGAGTTTCACCGGGGAGCTGTTTTTT
CDR3: CASSSRGGSGSFTGELFF

J: TRBJ1-2
size: NA
D: NA
V: TRBV13
DNA: TGTGCCAGCAGCGTAGGACAGCAGTATGGCTACACCTTC
CDR3: CASSVGQQYGYTF

J: TRBJ1-5
size: few
D: TRBD1
V: TRBV25-1
DNA: TGTGCCAGCAGTGCGGAGACAGGGGCAAGCAATCAGCCCCAGCATTTT
CDR3: CASSAETGASNQPQHF

J: TRBJ2-3
size: many
D: NA
V: TRBV30
DNA: TGTGCCTGGAAAGGCGGGACGCAGTATTTT
CDR3: CAWKGGTQYF

J: TRBJ2-2
size: NA
D: NA
V: TRBV30
DNA: TGTGCCTGGAGCCATGCAGAGCGCTTGATCGGGGAGCTGTTTTTT
CDR3: CAWSHAERLIGELFF

J: TRBJ1-1
size: NA
D: NA
V: TRBV30
DNA: TGTGCCGGGATAGGTAGACCGGCGCGGGACACTGAAGCTTTCTTT
CDR3: CAGIGRPARDTEAFF

J: TRBJ1-2
size: few
D: NA
V: TRBV4-1
DNA: TGCGCCAGCAGCCAGATGGCCGAGGGGTACGGCTATGGCTACACCTTC
CDR3: CASSQMAEGYGYGYTF

J: TRBJ1-5
size: NA
D: TRBD1
V: TRBV29-1
DNA: TGCAGCGTTGGAGGAGGGACAGGCATTCAGCCCCAGCATTTT
CDR3: CSVGGGTGIQPQHF

J: TRBJ2-2
size: NA
D: NA
V: TRBV6-5
DNA: TGTGCCAGCAGTCCTATGGGGAACACCGGGGAGCTGTTTTTT
CDR3: CASSPMGNTGELFF

J: TRBJ2-3
size: few
D: NA
V: TRBV9
DNA: TGTGCCAGCAGCCCTGGTCTAAACTCCTACACAGATACGCAGTATTTT
CDR3: CASSPGLNSYTDTQYF

J: TRBJ1-3
size: NA
D: NA
V: TRBV20-1
DNA: TGCAGTGCAAGACTTTTGTACACCATATATTTT
CDR3: CSARLLYTIYF

J: TRBJ2-3
size: NA
D: NA
V: TRBV4-1
DNA: TGCGCCAGCAGCCAAGTCGGGGTAGGTGCAGATACGCAGTATTTT
CDR3: CASSQVGVGADTQYF

J: TRBJ1-3
size: few
D: NA
V: TRBV29-1
DNA: TGCAGCGTTGGAGGGCTCTCTGGAAACACCATATATTTT
CDR3: CSVGGLSGNTIYF

J: TRBJ1-1
size: NA
D: TRBD1
V: TRBV29-1
DNA: TGCAGCGTCGATGGACAGGCAAGCGACACTGAAGCTTTCTTT
CDR3: CSVDGQASDTEAFF

J: TRBJ2-3
size: few
D: NA
V: TRBV5-1
DNA: TGCGCCAGCAGCTTGGCCGAGGGTACGCAGTATTTT
CDR3: CASSLAEGTQYF

J: TRBJ2-3
size: few
D: NA
V: TRBV6-5
DNA: TGTGCCAGCAGCCGCACCAAACCCGGCACGAATACGCAGTATTTT
CDR3: CASSRTKPGTNTQYF

J: TRBJ1-2
size: NA
D: TRBD1
V: TRBV25-1
DNA: TGTGCCAGCAGTGAACTGCCGGGACAGGGGAAGGAAGGCTACACCTTC
CDR3: CASSELPGQGKEGYTF

J: TRBJ1-2
size: NA
D: NA
V: TRBV11-3
DNA: TGTGCCAGCAGCTTTCATTCCCCGGGGGGTCCCCGCTATGGCTACACCTTC
CDR3: CASSFHSPGGPRYGYTF

J: TRBJ1-2
size: NA
D: NA
V: TRBV13
DNA: TGTGCCAGCAGCTTCCTGGGGCAAGGCTATGCCTACACCTTC
CDR3: CASSFLGQGYAYTF

J: TRBJ2-5
size: NA
D: NA
V: TRBV4-2
DNA: TGTGCCAGCAGCCAGTGGGGAGAGACCCAGTACTTC
CDR3: CASSQWGETQYF

J: TRBJ2-1
size: few
D: TRBD1
V: TRBV7-9
DNA: TGTGCCAGCAGCGTAGATATATCGGACAGGGAGGCCGATGAGCAGTTCTTC
CDR3: CASSVDISDREADEQFF

J: TRBJ2-7
size: few
D: NA
V: TRBV11-2
DNA: TGTGCCAGCAGCTTAGATCGGACACCCGAGCAGTACTTC
CDR3: CASSLDRTPEQYF

J: TRBJ2-1
size: NA
D: NA
V: TRBV10-2
DNA: TGCGCCAGCAGTGGAGGACTCCTCTTCGATGAGCAGTTCTTC
CDR3: CASSGGLLFDEQFF

J: TRBJ1-1
size: NA
D: NA
V: TRBV5-4
DNA: TGTGCCAGCAGCCCTCCGACAGGATCGAACACTGAAGCTTTCTTT
CDR3: CASSPPTGSNTEAFF

J: TRBJ2-7
size: few
D: NA
V: TRBV11-2
DNA: TGTGCCAGCAGCTTTTCTGACGTGGGCAGTGCCTACGAGCAGTACTTC
CDR3: CASSFSDVGSAYEQYF

J: TRBJ2-1
size: NA
D: TRBD2
V: TRBV15
DNA: TGTGCCACCAGCAGAGATCTTATTCAGCGGGGGTCGAATGAGCAGTTCTTC
CDR3: CATSRDLIQRGSNEQFF

J: TRBJ1-5
size: few
D: NA
V: TRBV29-1
DNA: TGCAGCGTAGGGGACCAAGGGAATCAGCCCCAGCATTTT
CDR3: CSVGDQGNQPQHF

J: TRBJ2-7
size: NA
D: NA
V: TRBV2
DNA: TGTGCCAGCAGTGAAGCGCTTTTGGGGAGCTCCTACGAGCAGTACTTC
CDR3: CASSEALLGSSYEQYF

J: TRBJ1-2
size: NA
D: TRBD1
V: TRBV25-1
DNA: TGTGCCAGCAGCGAAGGACAGGGTTATGACTACACCTTC
CDR3: CASSEGQGYDYTF

J: TRBJ1-2
size: NA
D: NA
V: TRBV9
DNA: TGTGCCAGCAGCGCCACGAGGGGCTATGGCTACACCTTC
CDR3: CASSATRGYGYTF

J: TRBJ2-5
size: few
D: TRBD2
V: TRBV30
DNA: TGTGCCTGGAGTGACGAGCCGACTAGCGGGAGGGCCGGAATAAAGACCCAGTACTTC
CDR3: CAWSDEPTSGRAGIKTQYF

J: TRBJ1-6
size: NA
D: TRBD1
V: TRBV4-3
DNA: TGCGCCAGCAGCGAGGCAGGGGGGAGCGCAAATTCACCCCTCCACTTT
CDR3: CASSEAGGSANSPLHF

J: TRBJ2-5
size: NA
D: NA
V: TRBV5-6
DNA: TGTGCCAGCAGCTGGGGCCCTAGCGTGCTGGAGCAAGAGACCCAGTACTTC
CDR3: CASSWGPSVLEQETQYF

J: TRBJ2-3
size: NA
D: NA
V: TRBV6-6
DNA: TGTGCCAGCAGCCCACAAGTCACGCAGTATTTT
CDR3: CASSPQVTQYF